This entry concerns a single T cell receptor (beta chain). Its antigen is currently unknown. The data were obtained in a study of OX40 agonist ivuxolimab in advanced cancers. Study conclusions and caveats: Low normalized T-cell clonal expansion was additionally recorded for some nonresponders. Antigen specificity remained undetermined for the expanded peripheral T cells.

Sequencing was performed with immunoSEQ multiplex PCR; in TCRdb, only in-frame clones are kept and a portion is missing. The table includes about 69,000 clones, about four fifths detected once. Germline values: CDR1 SGHRS, CDR2 YFSETQ. The junction had 8 bases not matched to a gene; V was cut back by 3 bases and J by 1 base. The CDR3 consists of 17 residues. Source: CD4+ or CD8+ T cells sorted from blood, taken in a trial of the OX40 agonist ivuxolimab. The sequence came from an adult with an advanced solid tumor such as melanoma, head and neck, liver or kidney cancer. The chain links TRBV5-1 to TRBJ2-1; TRBD2 matches 9 bases. This CDR3 reads CASSSSTSGLSYNEQFF. DNA of the CDR3: TGCGCCAGCAGCTCCTCGACTAGCGGCTTATCCTACAATGAGCAGTTCTTC.